Listed below are T cell receptor beta chains from one sample, sequenced in a study of blood T cell repertoires in COVID-19. Clones were read by immunoSEQ multiplex PCR, and TCRdb kept only the in-frame ones, dropping some. The repertoire includes 200,000 to 300,000 clones, less than 90% of them detected once, and 6.2% sits in the top ten. The sequenced sample consisted of peripheral blood. The origin of the receptors is a man in his sixties with acute or convalescent COVID-19. The CDR3 runs from the conserved cysteine through the conserved F or W. A D gene is named only where the DNA matches it firmly. Only some rows state a clone size, as once, few, many or a class for expanded clones.

v_gene	d_gene	len	abundance	j_gene	CDR3aa	CDR3nt
TRBV6-2/TRBV6-3	TRBD1	16	-	TRBJ2-1	CASSYRPDRGSNEQFF	TGTGCCAGCAGTTACAGGCCGGACAGGGGAAGCAATGAGCAGTTCTTC
TRBV28	-	15	-	TRBJ1-1	CASSPSGGVISEAFF	TGTGCCAGCAGTCCCTCGGGGGGGGTGATCTCTGAAGCTTTCTTT
TRBV2	-	15	-	TRBJ2-1	CASGGGVSSYNEQFF	TGTGCCAGCGGAGGTGGGGTGAGCTCCTACAATGAGCAGTTCTTC
TRBV2	-	13	-	TRBJ1-5	CASTPGNNQPQHF	TGTGCCAGCACCCCGGGAAACAATCAGCCCCAGCATTTT
TRBV4-2	-	14	-	TRBJ1-5	CASSQNRGNQPQHF	TGTGCCAGCAGCCAAAACAGGGGCAATCAGCCCCAGCATTTT
TRBV4-2	TRBD2	17	-	TRBJ2-5	CASSQVGLAGDQETQYF	TGTGCCAGCAGCCAAGTGGGTCTAGCGGGAGACCAAGAGACCCAGTACTTC
TRBV29-1	TRBD1	13	-	TRBJ1-5	CSVNQGADQPQHF	TGCAGCGTGAATCAGGGGGCCGATCAGCCCCAGCATTTT
TRBV4-1	TRBD2	15	-	TRBJ2-7	CASSDIRDYPFEQYF	TGCGCCAGCAGCGATATTAGGGACTACCCCTTCGAGCAGTACTTC
TRBV5-1	-	15	few	TRBJ1-1	CASSLEGRRDTEAFF	TGCGCCAGCAGCTTAGAGGGGAGGAGGGACACTGAAGCTTTCTTT
TRBV4-3	-	16	-	TRBJ1-3	CASSQDPGGSGNTIYF	TGCGCCAGCAGCCAAGATCCGGGAGGCTCTGGAAACACCATATATTTT
TRBV7-2	-	15	-	TRBJ2-2	CASSFTRSNTGELFF	TGTGCCAGCAGCTTTACTAGGTCAAACACCGGGGAGCTGTTTTTT
TRBV5-6	-	14	once	TRBJ1-6	CASSLTGYDSPLHF	TGTGCCAGCAGCTTGACGGGGTACGATTCACCCCTCCACTTT
TRBV11-3	-	13	-	TRBJ2-1	CASSLGGINEQFF	TGTGCCAGCAGCTTAGGAGGGATCAATGAGCAGTTCTTC
TRBV6-6	-	14	-	TRBJ2-7	CASSYSGGPDEQYF	TGTGCCAGCAGTTACTCGGGGGGGCCAGACGAGCAGTACTTC
TRBV5-5	-	13	-	TRBJ2-1	CASSIAEYNEQFF	TGTGCCAGCAGTATAGCGGAATACAATGAGCAGTTCTTC
TRBV19	-	13	-	TRBJ2-1	CASSQSGGYEQFF	TGTGCCAGTAGCCAATCAGGGGGGTATGAGCAGTTCTTC
TRBV7-2	TRBD2	15	-	TRBJ2-1	CASSGLASTGYEQFF	TGTGCCAGCAGCGGACTAGCGTCCACGGGCTATGAGCAGTTCTTC
TRBV19	TRBD1	13	-	TRBJ1-6	CASNSRGRSPLHF	TGTGCCAGTAATTCAAGGGGGCGATCACCCCTCCACTTT
TRBV7-3	-	15	-	TRBJ2-1	CASSLTPDRYNEQFF	TGTGCCAGCAGCTTAACCCCGGACAGATACAATGAGCAGTTCTTC
TRBV11-2	-	14	once	TRBJ2-7	CASSIDRSTYEQYF	TGTGCCAGCAGCATTGACAGGAGTACCTACGAGCAGTACTTC
TRBV18	TRBD1	14	once	TRBJ1-1	CASSPRQGNTEAFF	TGTGCCAGCTCACCGCGACAGGGGAACACTGAAGCTTTCTTT
TRBV6-5	-	14	-	TRBJ2-4	CASSYSDRRNIQYF	TGTGCCAGCAGTTACTCGGACAGAAGGAACATTCAGTACTTC
TRBV5-4	-	14	-	TRBJ1-1	CASSLGTANTEAFF	TGTGCCAGCAGCTTGGGGACAGCGAACACTGAAGCTTTCTTT
TRBV11-3	-	15	-	TRBJ2-1	CASSLGGETYNEQFF	TGTGCCAGCAGCTTAGGGGGGGAAACCTACAATGAGCAGTTCTTC
TRBV6-5	-	14	-	TRBJ1-2	CASSFRGTDYGYTF	TGTGCCAGCAGTTTTAGGGGGACGGACTATGGCTACACCTTC
TRBV19	-	15	-	TRBJ2-7	CASSIVRAGRHEQYF	TGTGCCAGTAGTATCGTCCGCGCAGGGCGGCACGAGCAGTACTTC
TRBV28	-	15	-	TRBJ1-3	CASLAGTFSGNTIYF	TGTGCCAGCCTTGCGGGGACCTTCTCCGGAAACACCATATATTTT
TRBV28	TRBD2	14	-	TRBJ2-5	CASRASGREQTQYF	TGTGCCAGCAGAGCAAGCGGGAGGGAGCAGACCCAGTACTTC
TRBV14	TRBD1	16	-	TRBJ2-3	CASSPGDREGTDTQYF	TGTGCCAGCAGCCCTGGGGACAGGGAGGGAACAGATACGCAGTATTTT
TRBV4-3	-	14	-	TRBJ2-1	CASSQDSGDNEQFF	TGCGCCAGCAGCCAAGACTCAGGGGACAATGAGCAGTTCTTC
TRBV28	TRBD1	15	once	TRBJ1-5	CASSLGTGSHQPQHF	TGTGCCAGCAGTTTGGGGACAGGGTCTCATCAGCCCCAGCATTTT
TRBV4-1	TRBD1	16	-	TRBJ1-1	CASSAPGQGDGTEAFF	TGCGCCAGCAGCGCGCCGGGACAGGGAGACGGGACTGAAGCTTTCTTT
TRBV3-1/TRBV3-2	-	14	-	TRBJ1-1	CASTPEGGVTEAFF	TGTGCCAGCACCCCTGAGGGGGGGGTAACTGAAGCTTTCTTT
TRBV4-1	TRBD1	17	-	TRBJ1-5	CASSQGTGSPDNQPQHF	TGCGCCAGCAGCCAAGGGACAGGGAGCCCTGATAATCAGCCCCAGCATTTT
TRBV5-5	TRBD1	15	-	TRBJ2-1	CASSRGQGEYNEQFF	TGTGCCAGCAGTCGCGGACAGGGCGAGTACAATGAGCAGTTCTTC
TRBV7-8	TRBD1	19	-	TRBJ2-7	CASSLGGTGSVPVRYEQYF	TGTGCCAGCAGCTTAGGGGGGACAGGATCGGTACCCGTCCGCTACGAGCAGTACTTC
TRBV5-1	-	17	-	TRBJ1-3	CASSFQGGGLSGNTIYF	TGCGCCAGCAGCTTTCAGGGCGGGGGCCTCTCTGGAAACACCATATATTTT
TRBV15	-	18	-	TRBJ1-2	CATSRDPAGQGQNYGYTF	TGTGCCACCAGCAGAGATCCTGCGGGCCAGGGGCAAAACTATGGCTACACCTTC
TRBV5-5	-	12	-	TRBJ1-2	CASSFRDYGYTF	TGTGCCAGCAGCTTCCGGGACTATGGCTACACCTTC
TRBV24-1	-	13	-	TRBJ1-1	CATSDLRGTEAFF	TGTGCCACCAGTGATCTCCGGGGCACTGAAGCTTTCTTT
TRBV30	-	14	few	TRBJ1-6	CAWSGLRENSPLHF	TGTGCCTGGAGTGGTTTGAGGGAAAATTCACCCCTCCACTTT
TRBV11-3	-	14	-	TRBJ2-7	CASSLRRSSYEQYF	TGTGCCAGCAGCCTCCGTCGGAGCTCCTACGAGCAGTACTTC
TRBV7-9	TRBD2	15	few	TRBJ2-7	CASSLLGLAGDEQYF	TGTGCCAGCAGCTTATTGGGACTAGCGGGAGACGAGCAGTACTTC
TRBV6-2/TRBV6-3	-	13	once	TRBJ1-1	CASSYRRTTEAFF	TGTGCCAGCAGTTATCGGAGGACCACTGAAGCTTTCTTT
TRBV7-2	TRBD2	18	few	TRBJ2-7	CASSLVPSGGQVVQEQYF	TGTGCCAGCAGCTTAGTTCCTAGCGGGGGCCAAGTAGTGCAAGAGCAGTACTTC